The 27 T cell receptor beta chains in this list originate from one sample, sequenced in a study of shared clonotypes between healthy human individuals (TCRdb year 2020). Library prep was done by the immunoSEQ multiplex PCR assay. The clones in this table, taken by TCRdb from immuneACCESS, are in-frame only. Not every clone is retained; where verified, under half of the shortfall comes from an unresolved V gene, and the cause of the rest is unknown. The sample table records some 1,400,000 clones; roughly 96% of these occur just once. The top ten hold more than 0.9% of the sample. Sequencing was performed on naive CD4+ T cells sorted from blood. What this sample's cell subset or site label stands for: CD45RA+ positively selected. These receptors all stem from a man aged 25 to 40 in good health.

The chain combines TRBV28 with TRBJ2-7; 9 bases are a match to TRBD1. This CDR3 has 13 amino acids. The germline V gene encodes CDR1 MDHEN and CDR2 SYDVKM. V lost 8 bases to trimming and J lost 2 bases; unmatched junction nucleotides: 4. The CDR3 DNA reads TGTGCCAGCCTAGGGACAGGGACCTACGAGCAGTACTTC. This sequence encodes CASLGTGTYEQYF.

The gene calls are TRBV6-5 and TRBJ1-5; D is possibly TRBD1 (6 bases). Trimming stripped 1 base from V and 5 bases from J, with 12 bases between. This CDR3 has 15 amino acids. Germline lookup yields CDR1 MNHEY and CDR2 SVGAGI. This CDR3 reads CASSYLGGRDQPQHF. In DNA form, the CDR3 reads TGTGCCAGCAGTTACTTGGGGGGGCGCGATCAGCCCCAGCATTTT.

The chain couples TRBV7-3 to TRBJ1-5, with D hard to call. This CDR3 is 14 amino acids long. The V gene lost 2 bases and the J gene lost 2 bases, with 7 bases spanning the gap. CDR1 is SGHTA, CDR2 FQGTGA, per germline. The DNA for the CDR3 is TGTGCCAGCAGCTTATTCCAGGGCAATCAGCCCCAGCATTTT. Amino acids: CASSLFQGNQPQHF. Based on the CDR3 plus reference TRBV7-3 and TRBJ1-5, the full variable domain is GAGVSQTPSNKVTEKGKYVELRCDPISGHTALYWYRQSLGQGPEFLIYFQGTGAADDSGLPNDRFFAVRPEGSVSTLKIQRTERGDSAVYLCASSLFQGNQPQHFGDGTRLSIL.

V usage is TRBV6-1 and J usage is TRBJ1-2; 8 bases line up with TRBD1. Trimming cost V 5 bases and J 3 bases; bases outside gene matches: 2. CDR1 is MNHNS and CDR2 is SASEGT in the germline V gene. The CDR3 loop spans 13 amino acids. Here the CDR3 DNA reads TGTGCCAGCAGTCCGGACAGGGACTATGGCTACACCTTC. Protein product: CASSPDRDYGYTF.

The chain is built from TRBV4-2 and TRBJ1-2, with D unclear. Trimming took 4 bases from V and 8 from J, leaving 17 bases between them. This CDR3 is 14 amino acids long. In germline, CDR1 is LGHNA, CDR2 YNFKEQ. The CDR3 bases are TGTGCCAGCAGCCGGTTTGAAACCCCGTGGGGCTACACCTTC. Translating gives CASSRFETPWGYTF.

This chain connects TRBV7-9 to TRBJ1-5, with a weak D call TRBD1 (6 bases). Germline CDR1 and CDR2: SEHNR and FQNEAQ (reference sequence). Trimming shortened V by 7 bases and J by 2 bases, and 12 bases separated the two germline ends. The CDR3 extends over 14 amino acids. CDR3 loop: CASTRGRGNQPQHF. The DNA for the CDR3 is TGTGCCAGCACCAGGGGAAGGGGCAATCAGCCCCAGCATTTT.

V gene TRBV7-3 combines with J gene TRBJ2-3; D possibly matches TRBD1 or TRBD2 (5 bases each). This CDR3 is 13 amino acids long. CDR1 is SGHTA, CDR2 FQGTGA, per germline. Deletions cut 5 bases from V and 11 bases from J, with 17 bases between. As DNA, the CDR3 is TGTGCCAGCAGCCCAAGAGTCCGGGACGGGCAGTATTTT. This gives the protein CASSPRVRDGQYF.

The chain employs TRBV28 and TRBJ1-2; 11 nucleotides align to TRBD1. This CDR3 is built from 14 residues. Trimming at V came to 10 bases and at J to 7 bases, leaving 11 bases not matched to a gene. The germline CDR1 and CDR2 sequences are MDHEN and SYDVKM. This CDR3 is CATIVGQGAFGYTF. Here the CDR3 DNA reads TGTGCCACTATAGTTGGACAGGGGGCATTTGGCTACACCTTC.

V usage is TRBV11-3 and J usage is TRBJ2-1, with D unclear. The CDR3 is 12 residues long. V lost 3 bases, J lost 7 bases, and 7 bases lay in between. CDR1 and CDR2 from the germline V gene are SGHNT and YENEEA. The CDR3 reads CASSFTSNEQFF. The CDR3 DNA reads as TGTGCCAGCAGCTTCACGAGTAATGAGCAGTTCTTC.

J is TRBJ1-4 and V is TRBV6-6, with 7 bases fitting TRBD1. This CDR3 spans 15 amino acids. Looked up from germline, CDR1 is MNHNY and CDR2 is SVGAGI (reference sequence). The V segment lost 4 bases and the J segment 4 bases; nucleotides outside the gene matches: 6. The CDR3 region is CASSFPGQNNEKLFF. The CDR3 coding sequence is TGTGCCAGCAGTTTTCCGGGACAGAATAATGAAAAACTGTTTTTT.

This sequence joins TRBV27 and TRBJ2-3; 9 nucleotides line up with TRBD2. V lost 3 bases to trimming and J lost 8 bases; unmatched junction nucleotides: 12. From germline, CDR1 is MNHEY and CDR2 SMNVEV (reference sequence). The CDR3 runs to 16 residues. CDR3 protein: CASSFLAGALSGTQYF. The CDR3 coding sequence is TGTGCCAGCAGTTTTTTAGCGGGAGCACTTAGTGGTACGCAGTATTTT.

The chain is built from TRBV10-3 and TRBJ1-5, with no clear D. This CDR3 has 16 amino acids. CDR1 and CDR2 (germline): ENHRY, SYGVKD. V lost 0 bases and J 6 bases, leaving 15 bases between the germline ends. The CDR3 is CAISESGIERTQPQHF. CDR3 DNA: TGTGCCATCAGTGAGTCTGGAATAGAAAGAACTCAGCCCCAGCATTTT.

The rearrangement joins TRBV7-2 to TRBJ2-7, with D unclear. The CDR3 is made up of 13 amino acids. Germline CDR1 and CDR2: SGHTA and FQGNSA. Trimming took 3 bases from V and 2 from J, leaving 8 bases between them. As DNA, the CDR3 is TGTGCCAGCAGCTTGAATAAACCCTACGAGCAGTACTTC. Translation: CASSLNKPYEQYF. Full variable domain (missing parts from reference TRBV7-2 and TRBJ2-7): GAGVSQSPSNKVTEKGKDVELRCDPISGHTALYWYRQSLGQGLEFLIYFQGNSAPDKSGLPSDRFSAERTGGSVSTLTIQRTQQEDSAVYLCASSLNKPYEQYFGPGTRLTVT.

As concerns this clone: This same CDR3 is encoded by further DNA sequences in the sample. J is TRBJ1-5 and V is TRBV5-1; 7 bases are a match to TRBD1. Germline CDR1 and CDR2: SGHRS and YFSETQ. J lost 7 bases, V lost 2 bases, and 6 bases had no gene match. The CDR3 is 14 amino acids. CDR3 coding DNA: TGCGCCAGCAGCTTCCAAGGGGGCGACCAGCCCCAGCATTTT. This sequence encodes CASSFQGGDQPQHF. Filled out from reference TRBV5-1 and TRBJ1-5, the complete variable domain reads KAGVTQTPRYLIKTRGQQVTLSCSPISGHRSVSWYQQTPGQGLQFLFEYFSETQRNKGNFPGRFSGRQFSNSRSEMNVSTLELGDSALYLCASSFQGGDQPQHFGDGTRLSIL.

The chain joins TRBV7-2 to TRBJ2-3; D is unclear. Trimming removed 1 base from V and 4 bases from J, with 6 bases in between. Germline V gives CDR1 SGHTA, CDR2 FQGNSA. The CDR3 sequence is 13 residues long. The CDR3, as DNA: TGTGCCAGCAGCTTAGGAGCGTCAGATACGCAGTATTTT. Translating it yields CASSLGASDTQYF.

With respect to this clone: The germline gene is not matched at one end of the junction; a read error may be the cause. The rearrangement uses TRBV5-1 and TRBJ1-1; D is possibly TRBD1 (6 bases). This CDR3 has 16 amino acids. The germline V gene has CDR1 SGHRS and CDR2 YFSETQ. The CDR3 protein is CASRLEGVWVNTEAFF. In DNA form, the CDR3 reads TGCGCCAGCAGGTTGGAGGGGGTGTGGGTGAACACTGAAGCTTTCTTT. Full variable domain (rest looked up from reference TRBV5-1 and TRBJ1-1): KAGVTQTPRYLIKTRGQQVTLSCSPISGHRSVSWYQQTPGQGLQFLFEYFSETQRNKGNFPGRFSGRQFSNSRSEMNVSTLELGDSALYLCASRLEGVWVNTEAFFGQGTRLTVV.

The chain links TRBV5-1 to TRBJ2-7, with D possibly TRBD1 on 7 matching bases. The CDR3 length is 15 residues. Germline assignment: CDR1 SGHRS and CDR2 YFSETQ. Trimming removed 0 bases from V and 2 bases from J, with 12 bases in between. This CDR3 reads CASSLGGTVAYEQYF. The CDR3, as DNA: TGCGCCAGCAGCTTGGGCGGGACAGTCGCCTACGAGCAGTACTTC.

This clone appeared a single time. The chain couples TRBV7-6 to TRBJ2-1, with no clear D. The CDR3 consists of 15 residues. V was pared by 6 bases and J by 1 base, with 13 bases between. Germline V gene data show CDR1 as SGHVS and CDR2 as FNYEAQ. CDR3 amino acids: CASRSGPDSYNEQFF. The CDR3 bases are TGTGCCAGCAGATCCGGACCCGATTCCTACAATGAGCAGTTCTTC.

This rearrangement joins TRBV29-1 to TRBJ2-1, with TRBD2 identical over 11 bases. Germline V gene sequence: CDR1 SQVTM, CDR2 ANQGSEA. The CDR3 has 14 amino acids. The V and J ends lost 3 bases and 6 bases, in that order; junction bases with no gene match: 4. For the CDR3, the DNA is TGCAGCGTTGAGCGACTAGCGGGGAGCAATGAGCAGTTCTTC. This codes for CSVERLAGSNEQFF.

The chain has TRBV18 and TRBJ2-1, with 10 bases matching TRBD2. The V segment lost 3 bases and the J segment 4 bases; nucleotides outside the gene matches: 3. The CDR3 totals 15 residues. Per germline, CDR1 KGHSH and CDR2 LQKENI. CDR3 sequence reads: CASSPGTSEYNEQFF. CDR3 DNA sequence: TGTGCCAGCTCACCTGGGACTAGCGAGTACAATGAGCAGTTCTTC.

The chain is built from TRBV7-3 and TRBJ2-5; D gene ambiguous. The germline V and J ends were trimmed by 3 bases and 4 bases, with 12 bases remaining between them. In germline, CDR1 is SGHTA, CDR2 FQGTGA. The CDR3 has 14 residues. CDR3 sequence (DNA): TGTGCCAGCAGCTTGGCCCGTTCGGTAGAGACCCAGTACTTC. Translated, it gives CASSLARSVETQYF. Variable domain in full (rest from reference TRBV7-3 and TRBJ2-5): GAGVSQTPSNKVTEKGKYVELRCDPISGHTALYWYRQSLGQGPEFLIYFQGTGAADDSGLPNDRFFAVRPEGSVSTLKIQRTERGDSAVYLCASSLARSVETQYFGPGTRLLVL.

As to this clone: The identical CDR3 is also encoded by other nucleotide sequences in the sample. The chain joins TRBV30 to TRBJ2-7, with D hard to call. Per germline, CDR1 GTSNPN and CDR2 SVGIG (reference sequence). This CDR3 spans 11 amino acids. The V gene lost 3 bases and the J gene lost 1 base, with 4 bases spanning the gap. This CDR3 is CAWSGSYEQYF. The CDR3 region has the DNA TGTGCCTGGAGCGGGTCCTACGAGCAGTACTTC.

The chain is built from TRBV6-6 and TRBJ1-1, with D unresolved. Deletions cut 7 bases from V and 7 bases from J, with 10 bases between. Germline CDR1 is MNHNY and CDR2 is SVGAGI (reference sequence). The CDR3 extends over 11 amino acids. CDR3 sequence (DNA): TGTGCCAGCACTTCGAAAAGTGAAGCTTTCTTT. Amino acids: CASTSKSEAFF.

The chain has TRBV6-5 and TRBJ2-4, with a weak D call TRBD1 (7 bases). The CDR3 runs to 16 residues. Germline CDR1 reads MNHEY; CDR2 reads SVGAGI. V dropped 2 bases and J dropped 0 bases, with 11 bases sitting between them. CDR3 bases: TGTGCCAGCAGTTACGGAGGGGGCCTAGCCAAAAACATTCAGTACTTC. The encoded protein is CASSYGGGLAKNIQYF.

J is TRBJ2-5 and V is TRBV5-4; maybe TRBD2 (5 bases). Germline CDR1 reads SGHNT; CDR2 reads YYREEE (reference sequence). Deletions cut 1 base from V and 4 bases from J, with 11 bases between. The CDR3 sequence is 14 residues long. The CDR3 DNA sequence: TGTGCCAGCAGCTTGTGGGTCGAGGGAGAGACCCAGTACTTC. Encoded protein: CASSLWVEGETQYF.

Note on this clone: This sample includes further DNA sequences coding for the same CDR3. The chain employs TRBV28 and TRBJ2-7; 13 nucleotides align to TRBD2. With 5 bases clipped from V and 3 bases from J, the junction kept 1 base outside the gene matches. CDR3 length equals 14 residues. The germline V gene has CDR1 MDHEN and CDR2 SYDVKM. This chain's CDR3 is CASSRLAGGYEQYF. CDR3 nucleotide sequence: TGTGCCAGCAGTCGACTAGCGGGAGGCTACGAGCAGTACTTC.

The rearrangement joins TRBV5-1 to TRBJ1-2, with D tentatively TRBD1 (5 bases). From germline, CDR1 is SGHRS and CDR2 YFSETQ. CDR3 length: 14 residues. Trimming pared 0 bases from V and 8 bases from J, leaving 14 bases between. The CDR3 bases are TGCGCCAGCAGCTTGGACAGAAGCTCAGGGGGCTACACCTTC. Its translation is CASSLDRSSGGYTF.